What follows are 21 T cell receptor beta chains derived from one specimen sequenced in a study of cytomegalovirus exposure and HLA in healthy donors. 60 Vbeta and 13 Jbeta primers were used in PCR. Assay: immunoSEQ multiplex PCR; the TCRdb copy retains only in-frame clones and omits some. The sample has approximately 80,000 clones; about 77% are singletons. The specimen was PBMCs. Receptors were obtained from a man in his sixties in good health and CMV-seronegative.

This chain uses TRBV7-9 with TRBJ1-6, with 7 bases aligning to TRBD1. Germline trimming cut 1 base from V and 6 bases from J; bases unmatched to any gene: 0. The CDR3 covers 14 residues. Per germline, CDR1 SEHNR and CDR2 FQNEAQ (reference sequence). The CDR3 here is CASSLDRGNSPLHF. CDR3 nucleotides: TGTGCCAGCAGCTTAGACAGGGGTAATTCACCCCTCCACTTT.

The chain carries TRBV2 and TRBJ2-5; 12 bases match TRBD2. V shed 5 bases and J 5 bases; nucleotides not matched to a gene: 12. Germline lookup yields CDR1 SNHLY and CDR2 FYNNEI. The CDR3 extends over 17 amino acids. DNA of the CDR3: TGTGCCAGCAGTACCCCTTGGACTAGCGGGGTGTCGGAGACCCAGTACTTC. Translating gives CASSTPWTSGVSETQYF.

The V call is TRBV6-1, the J call TRBJ1-2; 7 positions match TRBD1. Germline values: CDR1 MNHNS, CDR2 SASEGT. The CDR3 has 14 residues. The trim removed 1 base at V and 4 bases at J, leaving 3 bases unmatched. This CDR3 is CASSEGGGAYGYTF. DNA for the CDR3: TGTGCCAGCAGTGAAGGAGGGGGCGCCTATGGCTACACCTTC.

Remarks on this clone: Its ends do not fully match the called genes, so a read error is possible. This chain joins TRBV7-9 and TRBJ2-1, with D maybe TRBD2 (6 bases). Germline assignment: CDR1 SEHNR and CDR2 FQNEAQ (reference sequence). This CDR3 is 15 amino acids long. The CDR3 sequence: CSSSFNLLPGGEQFF. The CDR3 DNA follows: TGTTCCAGCAGCTTTAATCTTCTCCCTGGGGGGGAGCAGTTCTTC.

This clone was found a few times. The gene calls are TRBV5-6 and TRBJ2-7; TRBD2 agrees at 7 bases. Germline trimming cut 4 bases from V and 0 bases from J; bases unmatched to any gene: 7. The CDR3 is made up of 15 amino acids. The germline V gene has CDR1 SGHDT and CDR2 YYEEEE. The CDR3 is CASSLGLVPSYEQYF. In DNA form, the CDR3 reads TGTGCCAGCAGCCTAGGACTAGTTCCCTCCTACGAGCAGTACTTC.

This clone was observed a single time. The V and J genes are TRBV25-1 and TRBJ1-4; D is unresolved. The V gene's germline CDR1 is MGHDK and CDR2 SYGVNS. CDR3 length: 16 amino acids. V gave up 2 bases and J gave up 5 bases, with 15 bases separating them. DNA of the CDR3: TGTGCCAGCAGTGAAGAGTTTGGAGGAGAGAATGAAAAACTGTTTTTT. This codes for CASSEEFGGENEKLFF.

The chain combines TRBV6-8 with TRBJ1-5; 8 bases map to TRBD1. This CDR3 comprises 17 residues. Germline values: CDR1 MNHGY, CDR2 SAAAGT. The V segment lost 7 bases and the J segment 0 bases; nucleotides outside the gene matches: 11. DNA for the CDR3: TGTGCCAGCAAAAGCTCCCGGGACAGGAATAGCAATCAGCCCCAGCATTTT. As protein: CASKSSRDRNSNQPQHF.

The chain has TRBV9 and TRBJ1-1; no definite D call. The V gene's germline CDR1 is SGDLS and CDR2 YYNGEE. CDR3 length equals 16 residues. V lost 4 bases, J lost 3 bases, and 19 bases lay in between. The CDR3: CASSKLSGGWDTEAFF. CDR3 sequence (DNA): TGTGCCAGCAGCAAACTTTCGGGAGGGTGGGACACTGAAGCTTTCTTT.

A remark on this clone: In the same sample, other DNA sequences code for this CDR3. This chain uses TRBV5-1 with TRBJ1-2; 7 bases line up with TRBD1. This CDR3 is 12 amino acids long. CDR1 and CDR2 (germline): SGHRS, YFSETQ. J gave up 7 bases and V 0 bases, and 0 bases lay outside the gene matches. The chain's CDR3 is CASSLDRGGYTF. CDR3 in DNA: TGCGCCAGCAGCTTGGACAGGGGTGGCTACACCTTC. The complete variable domain, with remaining parts taken from reference TRBV5-1 and TRBJ1-2, reads KAGVTQTPRYLIKTRGQQVTLSCSPISGHRSVSWYQQTPGQGLQFLFEYFSETQRNKGNFPGRFSGRQFSNSRSEMNVSTLELGDSALYLCASSLDRGGYTFGSGTRLTVV.

The chain links TRBV29-1 to TRBJ1-2; tentatively, D is TRBD1 (6 bases). The CDR3 consists of 12 residues. The V gene lost 7 bases and the J gene lost 8 bases, with 17 bases spanning the gap. CDR1 and CDR2 from the germline V gene are SQVTM and ANQGSEA. The CDR3 bases are TGCAGCGCCGTGGGGGGGGCGCGCGGCTACACCTTC. This gives the protein CSAVGGARGYTF.

The V gene is TRBV15, the J gene TRBJ2-5; 8 nucleotides align to TRBD1. The DNA matches TRBJ2-7 better at its end, which makes the J call doubtful. This CDR3 is built from 15 residues. Germline V gene sequence: CDR1 LNHNV, CDR2 YYDKDF (reference sequence). For the CDR3, the DNA is TGTGCCACCAGCAGAGATGGTCAGGGGGCGAACGAGCAGTACTTC. This codes for CATSRDGQGANEQYF.

The chain carries TRBV5-1 and TRBJ1-2, with 8 nucleotides matching TRBD1. The trim removed 0 bases at V and 4 bases at J, leaving 5 bases unmatched. From germline, CDR1 is SGHRS and CDR2 YFSETQ. The CDR3 has 15 residues. CDR3 nucleotides: TGCGCCAGCAGCTTGGGGGGACAGGCCTCCTATGGCTACACCTTC. It encodes CASSLGGQASYGYTF.

The chain links TRBV6-6 to TRBJ1-5, with TRBD1 matching over 8 bases. V shed 2 bases, J shed 4 bases, and the junction held 4 bases outside the gene matches. The CDR3 contains 15 residues. The germline CDR1 and CDR2 sequences are MNHNY and SVGAGI (reference sequence). In DNA form, the CDR3 reads TGTGCCAGCAGTTACGACAGGGGCGGGAATCAGCCCCAGCATTTT. Translated: CASSYDRGGNQPQHF.

The chain uses TRBV27 and TRBJ2-1, with TRBD1 matching over 9 bases. This CDR3 is 16 amino acids long. Per germline, CDR1 MNHEY and CDR2 SMNVEV (reference sequence). Trimming at V came to 3 bases and at J to 9 bases, leaving 12 bases not matched to a gene. The CDR3 loop is CASSFWTGASRGEQFF. The DNA of the CDR3 is TGTGCCAGCAGTTTCTGGACAGGGGCTTCGAGGGGTGAGCAGTTCTTC.

The V gene is TRBV19, the J gene TRBJ2-3; TRBD2 is a possible D gene (6 bases). In germline, CDR1 is LNHDA, CDR2 SQIVND (reference sequence). The ends were cut back, 8 bases at V and 1 base at J, with 10 bases in the middle. The CDR3 contains 13 residues. The CDR3 DNA reads as TGTGCCAGTGCGGCGGGGCGCACAGATACGCAGTATTTT. Its translation: CASAAGRTDTQYF.

This clone showed up many times. Additional DNA sequences in this sample encode the identical CDR3. The rearrangement uses TRBV7-9 and TRBJ1-2; TRBD1 aligns across 7 bases. Germline CDR1 is SEHNR and CDR2 is FQNEAQ (reference sequence). J gave up 8 bases and V 5 bases, and 5 bases lay outside the gene matches. This CDR3 has 12 amino acids. The CDR3 nucleotides are TGTGCCAGCAGCCCGAGACAGGGAGGCTACACCTTC. Translated, it gives CASSPRQGGYTF.

The chain joins TRBV6-5 to TRBJ2-1, with D perhaps matching TRBD1 (6 bases). The CDR3 is 13 residues long. CDR1 and CDR2 from the germline V gene are MNHEY and SVGAGI. Trimming stripped 7 bases from V and 3 bases from J, with 10 bases between. CDR3 in DNA: TGTGCCAGCACCACAGGGCGCTACAATGAGCAGTTCTTC. This sequence encodes CASTTGRYNEQFF.

The chain recombines TRBV27 with TRBJ2-7, with TRBD2 matching 9 bases. The CDR3 loop spans 15 amino acids. The germline CDR1 and CDR2 sequences are MNHEY and SMNVEV (reference sequence). V shed 6 bases and J 4 bases; nucleotides not matched to a gene: 10. CDR3: CASSNAGAGGYEQYF. In DNA form, the CDR3 reads TGTGCCAGCAGCAACGCAGGGGCGGGGGGGTACGAGCAGTACTTC.

The genes are TRBV30 and TRBJ1-2; D possibly corresponds to TRBD1 (6 bases). Germline V lookup: CDR1 GTSNPN, CDR2 SVGIG (reference sequence). The length of the CDR3 is 13 residues. Trimming took 5 bases from V and 2 from J, leaving 12 bases between them. The CDR3 nucleotides are TGTGCCTGGGAACGGACAGTCAACTATGGCTACACCTTC. Amino acids: CAWERTVNYGYTF.

V gene TRBV5-4 combines with J gene TRBJ1-5, with 7 bases matching TRBD1. Germline V gives CDR1 SGHNT, CDR2 YYREEE (reference sequence). V lost 4 bases to trimming and J lost 5 bases; unmatched junction nucleotides: 12. The CDR3 covers 16 residues. The chain's CDR3 is CASSRTGEGGYQPQHF. The DNA of the CDR3 is TGTGCCAGCAGCCGGACAGGCGAAGGGGGCTATCAGCCCCAGCATTTT.

The CDR3 DNA is TGTGCCAGCAGCATTATACAGGGAGAAAACTACGAGCAGTACTTC. This codes for CASSIIQGENYEQYF. This sequence joins TRBV7-8 and TRBJ2-5; perhaps TRBD1 as D (6 bases). TRBJ2-7 explains the end of the DNA better; the J call may be wrong. Germline V gives CDR1 SGHVS, CDR2 FQNEAQ. The CDR3 is made up of 15 amino acids.